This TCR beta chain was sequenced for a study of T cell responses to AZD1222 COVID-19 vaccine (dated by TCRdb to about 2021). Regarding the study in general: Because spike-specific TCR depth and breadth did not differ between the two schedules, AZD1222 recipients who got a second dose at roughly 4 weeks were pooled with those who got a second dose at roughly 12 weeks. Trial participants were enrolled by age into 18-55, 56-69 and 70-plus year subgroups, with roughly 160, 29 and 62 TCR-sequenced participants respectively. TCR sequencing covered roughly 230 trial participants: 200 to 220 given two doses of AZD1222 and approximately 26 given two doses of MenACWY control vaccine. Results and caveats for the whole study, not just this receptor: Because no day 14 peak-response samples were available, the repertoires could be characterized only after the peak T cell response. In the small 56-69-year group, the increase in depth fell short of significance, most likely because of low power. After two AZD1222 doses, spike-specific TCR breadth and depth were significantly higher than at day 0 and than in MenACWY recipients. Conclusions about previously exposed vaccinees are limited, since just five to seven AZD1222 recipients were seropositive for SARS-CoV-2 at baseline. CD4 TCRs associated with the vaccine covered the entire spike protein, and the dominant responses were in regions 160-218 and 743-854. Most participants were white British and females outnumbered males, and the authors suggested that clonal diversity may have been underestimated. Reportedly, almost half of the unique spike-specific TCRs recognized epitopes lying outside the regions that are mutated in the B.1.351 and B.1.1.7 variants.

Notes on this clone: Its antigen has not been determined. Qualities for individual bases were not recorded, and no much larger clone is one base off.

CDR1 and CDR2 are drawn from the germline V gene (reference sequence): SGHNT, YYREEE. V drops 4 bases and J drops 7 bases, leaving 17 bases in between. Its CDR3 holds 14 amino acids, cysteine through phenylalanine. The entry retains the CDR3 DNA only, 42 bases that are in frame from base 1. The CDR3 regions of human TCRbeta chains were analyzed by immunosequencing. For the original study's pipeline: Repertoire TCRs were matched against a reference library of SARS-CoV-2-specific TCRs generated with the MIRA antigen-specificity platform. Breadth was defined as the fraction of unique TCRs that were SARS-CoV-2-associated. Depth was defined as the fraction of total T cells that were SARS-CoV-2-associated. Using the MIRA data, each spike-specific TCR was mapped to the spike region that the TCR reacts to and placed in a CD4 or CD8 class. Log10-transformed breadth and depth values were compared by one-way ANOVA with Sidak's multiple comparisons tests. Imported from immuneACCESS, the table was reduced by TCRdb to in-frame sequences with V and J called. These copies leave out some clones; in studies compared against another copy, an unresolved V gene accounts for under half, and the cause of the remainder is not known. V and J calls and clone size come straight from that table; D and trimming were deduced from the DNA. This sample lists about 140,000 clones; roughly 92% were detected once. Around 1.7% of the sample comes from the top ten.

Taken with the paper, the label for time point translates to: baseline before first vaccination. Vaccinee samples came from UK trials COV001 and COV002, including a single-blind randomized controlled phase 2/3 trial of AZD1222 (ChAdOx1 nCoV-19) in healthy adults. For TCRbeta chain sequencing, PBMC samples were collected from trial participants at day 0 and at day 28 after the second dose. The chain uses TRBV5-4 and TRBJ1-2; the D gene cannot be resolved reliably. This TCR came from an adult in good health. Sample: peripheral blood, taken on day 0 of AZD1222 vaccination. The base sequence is TGTGCCAGCAGCCTACTGGGGTATCCTTCTGGCTACACCTTC. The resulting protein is CASSLLGYPSGYTF.